This T cell receptor beta chain was sequenced during a study of blood T cell repertoires in COVID-19. The V gene's germline CDR1 is SGHRS and CDR2 YFSETQ. This CDR3 is built from 14 residues. Losses at the gene ends were 4 bases for V and 7 bases for J; bases not matched to a gene: 6. TCRdb's copy holds only in-frame clones and misses some; the assay was immunoSEQ multiplex PCR. The sample lists 130,000 to 150,000 clones, around 84% occurring once. The clonotype comes from a human donor in a cohort sampled during active COVID-19. The chain is built from TRBV5-1 and TRBJ2-7; 12 bases line up with TRBD1. The sample comprised peripheral blood. In DNA, the CDR3 is TGCGCCAGCAGCCCGGGACAGGGGGCGCGGGAGCAGTACTTC. Encoded protein: CASSPGQGAREQYF.